These 10 T cell receptor beta chains were sequenced from one sample in a study of CD8+CD57+ T cells in acquired aplastic anemia. Both TCR beta VDJ combination and CDR3 sequence profiling were carried out. Genomic DNA was the template for this profiling. One entry per CDR3 protein, called by TCRdb with MiXCR from the reads. The repertoire has roughly 500,000 distinct CDR3 sequences, roughly a third of them found once; the top ten carry 0.7% to 1%. Patients selected for sequencing had displayed CD8+CD57+ cell expansion by flow cytometry. The sample consisted of sorted CD4+, CD8+, or CD8+CD57+ T cells (not recorded which) from PBMCs. The receptors were sampled from a human donor with aplastic anemia.

The sample holds many counts of this clonotype. This sequence joins TRBV20-1 and TRBJ1-2, with 12 bases aligning to TRBD1. Germline V gene lookup returns CDR1 DFQATT and CDR2 SNEGSKA (reference sequence). J gave up 8 bases and V 6 bases, and 13 bases lay outside the gene matches. The CDR3 has 15 amino acids. CDR3 loop: CSAPPGDRGRGGYTF. The CDR3 nucleotides are TGCAGTGCCCCCCCTGGGGACAGGGGGCGGGGGGGCTACACCTTC.

This clonotype occurred many times. V and J are TRBV19 and TRBJ1-5; no clear D. Trimming shortened V by 4 bases and J by 5 bases, and 15 bases separated the two germline ends. The germline V gene has CDR1 LNHDA and CDR2 SQIVND (reference sequence). The CDR3 covers 15 residues. The CDR3 DNA reads TGTGCCAGTAGTAACCGGGATGTTCGGGATCAGCCCCAGCATTTT. It encodes CASSNRDVRDQPQHF.

V gene TRBV30 combines with J gene TRBJ1-5; unclear D gene. The CDR3 spans 13 residues. The germline V gene encodes CDR1 GTSNPN and CDR2 SVGIG (reference sequence). The V and J ends lost 1 base and 7 bases respectively, with 11 bases between them. DNA for the CDR3: TGTGCCTGGAGTGAGGGTCTTTCACAGCCCCAGCATTTT. Translation gives CAWSEGLSQPQHF.

A word on this clonotype: This may be a read error: a much more frequent sequence differs by one nucleotide. The chain links TRBV20-1 to TRBJ1-5; D may be TRBD1 (5 bases). V lost 1 base and J lost 4, with 14 bases in between. This CDR3 comprises 15 residues. Germline V gene lookup returns CDR1 DFQATT and CDR2 SNEGSKA (reference sequence). The chain's CDR3 is CSARVLQGLNQPQHF. The CDR3 DNA reads as TGCAGTGCTAGAGTGCTGCAGGGCCTGAATCAGCCCCAGCATTTT.

This chain uses TRBV5-1 with TRBJ1-1, with no clear D. V was trimmed by 4 bases and J by 3 bases, leaving 16 bases between them. Germline CDR1 is SGHRS and CDR2 is YFSETQ. The CDR3 has 15 residues. CDR3 residues: CASSPGFPRDTEAFF. CDR3 nucleotides: TGCGCCAGCAGCCCCGGTTTCCCGCGGGACACTGAAGCTTTCTTT. Complete variable domain (other parts from reference TRBV5-1 and TRBJ1-1): KAGVTQTPRYLIKTRGQQVTLSCSPISGHRSVSWYQQTPGQGLQFLFEYFSETQRNKGNFPGRFSGRQFSNSRSEMNVSTLELGDSALYLCASSPGFPRDTEAFFGQGTRLTVV.

This clonotype was recorded many times. This chain connects TRBV2 to TRBJ1-1, with D unclear. V was shortened by 10 bases and J by 6 bases, with 12 bases between the two germline ends. In germline, CDR1 is SNHLY, CDR2 FYNNEI. There are 11 residues in the CDR3. The CDR3: CATFREAEAFF. In DNA form, the CDR3 reads TGTGCCACCTTCAGAGAGGCTGAAGCTTTCTTT.

This clonotype occurred a few times. The chain uses TRBV5-6 and TRBJ2-1; 12 positions agree with TRBD2. The V gene's germline CDR1 is SGHDT and CDR2 YYEEEE. Trimming removed 4 bases from V and 5 bases from J; junction bases left unmatched: 7. The CDR3 contains 16 residues. This CDR3 reads CASSGLTSGGNNEQFF. In DNA, the CDR3 is TGTGCCAGCAGCGGACTGACTAGCGGGGGCAACAATGAGCAGTTCTTC. Variable domain in full (rest from reference TRBV5-6 and TRBJ2-1): DAGVTQSPTHLIKTRGQQVTLRCSPKSGHDTVSWYQQALGQGPQFIFQYYEEEERQRGNFPDRFSGHQFPNYSSELNVNALLLGDSALYLCASSGLTSGGNNEQFFGPGTRLTVL.

The gene calls are TRBV7-3 and TRBJ2-1; D unclear. Trimming stripped 2 bases from V and 9 bases from J, with 14 bases between. The V gene's germline CDR1 is SGHTA and CDR2 FQGTGA. The CDR3 extends over 14 amino acids. Here the CDR3 DNA reads TGTGCCAGCAGCTTAGGCCATCTACAATTTGAGCAGTTCTTC. This gives the protein CASSLGHLQFEQFF.

The chain combines TRBV9 with TRBJ2-2; D gene unclear. V lost 1 base, J lost 4 bases, and 11 bases lay in between. Germline-derived CDR1 and CDR2 are SGDLS and YYNGEE. The length of the CDR3 is 15 residues. The CDR3: CASSVTPESTGELFF. The CDR3 DNA reads TGTGCCAGCAGCGTAACCCCAGAAAGCACCGGGGAGCTGTTTTTT.

This clonotype was observed a handful of times. Sequence at one end of the junction differs from germline and may be a read error. The DNA for the CDR3 is TGTGCCAGCAGTCCCAGACGGGCTTCCTACGAGCAGTACTTC. As protein: CASSPRRASYEQYF. V usage is TRBV24-1 and J usage is TRBJ2-7; D is unclear. CDR1 and CDR2 from the germline V gene are KGHDR and SFDVKD. CDR3 length: 14 residues.